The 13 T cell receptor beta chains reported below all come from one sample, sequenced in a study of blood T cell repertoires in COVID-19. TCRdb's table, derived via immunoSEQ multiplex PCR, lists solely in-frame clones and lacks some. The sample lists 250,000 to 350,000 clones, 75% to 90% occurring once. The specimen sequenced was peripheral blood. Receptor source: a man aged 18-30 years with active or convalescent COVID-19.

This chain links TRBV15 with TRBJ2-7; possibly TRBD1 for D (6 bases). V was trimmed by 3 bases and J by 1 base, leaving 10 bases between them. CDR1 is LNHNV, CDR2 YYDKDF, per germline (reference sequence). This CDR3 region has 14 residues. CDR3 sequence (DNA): TGTGCCACCAGCAGGACAGGTTGGTCCTACGAGCAGTACTTC. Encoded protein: CATSRTGWSYEQYF. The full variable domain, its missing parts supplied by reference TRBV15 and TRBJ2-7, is DAMVIQNPRYQVTQFGKPVTLSCSQTLNHNVMYWYQQKSSQAPKLLFHYYDKDFNNEADTPDNFQSRRPNTSFCFLDIRSPGLGDTAMYLCATSRTGWSYEQYFGPGTRLTVT.

CDR3 coding DNA: TGTGCCACCAGCCGCCAGACAGGGAGGACAGATACGCAGTATTTT. Its translation is CATSRQTGRTDTQYF. V gene TRBV15 combines with J gene TRBJ2-3; a possible D gene is TRBD1 (7 bases). The CDR3 is made up of 15 amino acids. Germline assignment: CDR1 LNHNV and CDR2 YYDKDF (reference sequence). Trimming took off 5 bases at V and 3 bases at J, with 15 bases between the two ends. Full variable domain (missing parts from reference TRBV15 and TRBJ2-3): DAMVIQNPRYQVTQFGKPVTLSCSQTLNHNVMYWYQQKSSQAPKLLFHYYDKDFNNEADTPDNFQSRRPNTSFCFLDIRSPGLGDTAMYLCATSRQTGRTDTQYFGPGTRLTVL.

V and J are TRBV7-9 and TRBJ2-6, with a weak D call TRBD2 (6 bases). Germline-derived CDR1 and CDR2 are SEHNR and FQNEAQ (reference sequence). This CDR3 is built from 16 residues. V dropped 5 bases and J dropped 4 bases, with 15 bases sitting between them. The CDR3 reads CASSPFGGTGANVLTF. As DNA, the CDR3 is TGTGCCAGCAGCCCCTTTGGGGGGACCGGGGCCAACGTCCTGACTTTC.

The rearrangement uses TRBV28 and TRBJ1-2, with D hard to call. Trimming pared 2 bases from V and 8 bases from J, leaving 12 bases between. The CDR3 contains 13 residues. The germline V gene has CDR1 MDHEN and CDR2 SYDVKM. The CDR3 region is CASSLRGQRGYTF. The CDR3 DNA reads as TGTGCCAGCAGTTTACGCGGCCAGCGCGGCTACACCTTC.

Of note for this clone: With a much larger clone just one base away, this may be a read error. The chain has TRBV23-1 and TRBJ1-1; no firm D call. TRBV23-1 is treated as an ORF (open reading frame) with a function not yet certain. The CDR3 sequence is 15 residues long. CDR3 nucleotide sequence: TGCGCCCGCAGTCGGCCGGGAATCATGAACACTGAAGCTTTCTTT. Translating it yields CARSRPGIMNTEAFF.

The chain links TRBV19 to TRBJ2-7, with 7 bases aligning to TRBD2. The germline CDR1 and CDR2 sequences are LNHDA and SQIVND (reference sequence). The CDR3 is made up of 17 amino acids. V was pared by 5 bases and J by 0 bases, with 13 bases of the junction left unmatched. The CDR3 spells CASSPSPQGRASYEQYF. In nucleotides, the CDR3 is TGTGCCAGTAGTCCCTCCCCCCAAGGGAGGGCCTCCTACGAGCAGTACTTC.

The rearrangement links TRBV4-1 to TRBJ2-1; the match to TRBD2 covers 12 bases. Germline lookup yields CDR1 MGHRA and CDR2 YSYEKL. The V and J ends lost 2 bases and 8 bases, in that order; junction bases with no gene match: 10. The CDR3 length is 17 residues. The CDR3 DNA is TGCGCCAGCAGCCAACCTCTAGCGGGAGGGCCGGAGGATGAGCAGTTCTTC. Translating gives CASSQPLAGGPEDEQFF.

In DNA, the CDR3 is TGTGCCAGCAGCTTGGGGCGGGATAACGAGCAGTACTTC. Translated: CASSLGRDNEQYF. The rearrangement links TRBV7-3 to TRBJ2-7; perhaps TRBD2 as D (6 bases). Germline V gene data show CDR1 as SGHTA and CDR2 as FQGTGA. The V and J ends lost 3 bases and 5 bases respectively, with 11 bases between them. This CDR3 is built from 13 residues.

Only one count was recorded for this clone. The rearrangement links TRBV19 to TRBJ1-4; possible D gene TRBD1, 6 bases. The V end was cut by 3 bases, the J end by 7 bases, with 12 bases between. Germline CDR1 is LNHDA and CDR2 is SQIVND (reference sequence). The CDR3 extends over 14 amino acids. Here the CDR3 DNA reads TGTGCCAGTAGTATTCAGGGGAAAGGTGAAAAACTGTTTTTT. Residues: CASSIQGKGEKLFF.

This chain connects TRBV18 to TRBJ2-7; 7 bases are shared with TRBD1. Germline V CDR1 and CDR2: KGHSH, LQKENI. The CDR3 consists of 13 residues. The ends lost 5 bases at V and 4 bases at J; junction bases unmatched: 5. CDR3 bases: TGTGCCAGCTCAACATCGACAGGGTACGAGCAGTACTTC. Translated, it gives CASSTSTGYEQYF.

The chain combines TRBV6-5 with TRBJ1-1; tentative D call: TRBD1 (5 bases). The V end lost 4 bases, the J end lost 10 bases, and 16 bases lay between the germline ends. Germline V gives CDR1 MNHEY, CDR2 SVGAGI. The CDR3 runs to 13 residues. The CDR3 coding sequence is TGTGCCAGCAGTTCGGGACTGAGCTTTCTAGCTTTCTTT. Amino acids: CASSSGLSFLAFF.

The CDR3 sequence is CAFSGRNTGELFF. DNA of the CDR3: TGTGCTTTTAGCGGGAGGAACACCGGGGAGCTGTTTTTT. V and J are TRBV6-5 and TRBJ2-2, with TRBD2 identical over 9 bases. Germline V gene data show CDR1 as MNHEY and CDR2 as SVGAGI. CDR3 length: 13 residues.

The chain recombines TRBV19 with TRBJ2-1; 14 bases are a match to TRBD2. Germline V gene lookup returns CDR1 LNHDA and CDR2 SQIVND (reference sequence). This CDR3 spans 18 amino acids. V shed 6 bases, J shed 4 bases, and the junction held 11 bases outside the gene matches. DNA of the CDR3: TGTGCCAGTAGCGCCGGGACTAGCGGGAGTATTTTTTACAATGAGCAGTTCTTC. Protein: CASSAGTSGSIFYNEQFF.